One T cell receptor (beta chain) is described in this entry. What it binds is unknown. The PCR ran on 60 Vbeta and 13 Jbeta primers. TCRdb keeps only in-frame clones here, not all; method: immunoSEQ multiplex PCR. The table lists 41,000 or so clones. This record belongs to a study of cytomegalovirus exposure and HLA in healthy donors. Study-level results: The authors excluded some V segments, including TRBV6-2 and TRBV6-3, as indistinguishable. Prior analysis indicated that the majority of TCR beta V segments exhibited productivity approximately 87% or approximately 30% of the time. CMV serostatus alone was available as immune exposure information. It was confirmed in vitro that a few of the CMV-associated chains were specific for CMV antigens.

Germline V CDR1 and CDR2: MNHNS, SASEGT. The CDR3 is 14 residues long. The V segment lost 10 bases and the J segment 1 base; nucleotides outside the gene matches: 7. The sequenced material came from PBMCs. This chain connects TRBV6-1 to TRBJ1-1; TRBD1 matches 9 bases. The clonotype was recovered from a man aged 30-40 years in good health and CMV-seronegative. Written as DNA, the CDR3 is TGTGCCACCTCCAGACAGGGGGGGAACACTGAAGCTTTCTTT. As protein: CATSRQGGNTEAFF.